What follows describes a single TCR beta chain. Its target is not known. These data are taken from a study of T cell responses to AZD1222 COVID-19 vaccine. The wider study: Pooled together were second doses at about 4 or about 12 weeks. Study conclusions and caveats: Spike-specific TCRs gained breadth and depth after people received two AZD1222 doses. In a largely white British group with more females than males, clonal diversity was possibly underestimated.

Libraries were prepared by immunoSEQ multiplex PCR; TCRdb keeps only in-frame clonotypes and omits some of them. The sample includes some 150,000 clones, approximately 89% of them seen just once. Germline values: CDR1 SGHTA, CDR2 FQGTGA. CDR3 length: 14 residues. Trimming took off 5 bases at V and 3 bases at J, with 14 bases between the two ends. The sequence was obtained from an adult in good health. Sequences were derived from peripheral blood, sampled on day 0 of AZD1222 vaccination. The chain is built from TRBV7-3 and TRBJ2-7; D may be TRBD2 (7 bases). CDR3 in amino acids: CASSPGGTGYEQYF. The CDR3 bases are TGTGCCAGCAGCCCGGGGGGCACTGGCTACGAGCAGTACTTC.